Below, 22 T cell receptor beta chains from the same sample are listed, as sequenced in a study of T-cell memory formation after mild COVID-19. From the 5' RACE reads, TCRdb called clonotypes with MiXCR, one entry per CDR3 protein. The repertoire has a few hundred thousand distinct CDR3 sequences, around 27% of them found once; the top ten carry around 12%. Material for sequencing was PBMCs or a T cell subset sorted from them (not recorded which). The receptors come from an adult woman who had mild COVID-19 (a few samples of this study predate the infection). Cell type and time point are not known.

The chain employs TRBV5-6 and TRBJ1-1; D not certain. The CDR3 covers 15 residues. Germline V gives CDR1 SGHDT, CDR2 YYEEEE. V lost 4 bases and J 5 bases, leaving 18 bases between the germline ends. CDR3 in DNA: TGTGCCAGCAGCCTGTCTGAAGTGTGGCGGACTGAAGCTTTCTTT. Translated: CASSLSEVWRTEAFF.

This clonotype appeared many times. This chain joins TRBV12-3 or TRBV12-4 and TRBJ2-7; D might be TRBD1 (5 bases). The V and J ends lost 6 bases and 0 bases respectively, with 12 bases between them. The CDR3 consists of 14 residues. CDR3 region: CASSRDRSSYEQYF. The CDR3 nucleotides read TGTGCCAGCAGCCGCGACAGAAGCTCCTACGAGCAGTACTTC.

This rearrangement joins TRBV6-2 or TRBV6-3 to TRBJ2-1, with D possibly TRBD2 on 5 matching bases. Germline V CDR1 and CDR2: MNHEY, SVGEGT. This CDR3 comprises 17 residues. The V end lost 2 bases, the J end lost 3 bases, and 17 bases lay between the germline ends. CDR3 sequence: CASSYPPGKAGYNEQFF. The CDR3 DNA follows: TGTGCCAGCAGTTACCCCCCCGGGAAGGCGGGCTACAATGAGCAGTTCTTC.

This rearrangement joins TRBV25-1 to TRBJ2-5; 8 nucleotides line up with TRBD2. V trimming: 2 bases; J trimming: 5 bases; junction bases outside the gene matches: 10. The CDR3 is 16 residues long. CDR1 is MGHDK, CDR2 SYGVNS, per germline. The CDR3, as DNA: TGTGCCAGCAGTGAAACGGGAGGGCCCTCTAGGGAGACCCAGTACTTC. This codes for CASSETGGPSRETQYF.

The rearrangement uses TRBV29-1 and TRBJ2-1, with D possibly TRBD2 on 5 matching bases. The CDR3 is 13 amino acids. Trimming pared 8 bases from V and 2 bases from J, leaving 13 bases between. Germline V gives CDR1 SQVTM, CDR2 ANQGSEA. In DNA, the CDR3 is TGCAGCCTCTTGGGAGTAGCCTACAATGAGCAGTTCTTC. This translates into CSLLGVAYNEQFF.

The V gene is TRBV19, the J gene TRBJ1-5; D might be TRBD1 (5 bases). Per germline, CDR1 LNHDA and CDR2 SQIVND (reference sequence). The CDR3 has 14 amino acids. Trimming stripped 2 bases from V and 6 bases from J, with 11 bases between. The CDR3 protein is CASSIRRGGQPQHF. DNA of the CDR3: TGTGCCAGTAGTATAAGGAGGGGCGGTCAGCCCCAGCATTTT.

This clonotype was recorded a few times. The chain recombines TRBV12-3 or TRBV12-4 with TRBJ1-2; D is possibly TRBD1 (6 bases). This CDR3 contains 15 residues. With 6 bases removed from V and 0 bases from J, the gap between germline ends came to 14 bases. CDR3: CASSPVNRANYGYTF. The CDR3 DNA is TGTGCCAGCAGCCCCGTTAACAGGGCTAACTATGGCTACACCTTC.

The chain has TRBV27 and TRBJ2-3; 7 bases match TRBD2. Germline V gene lookup returns CDR1 MNHEY and CDR2 SMNVEV (reference sequence). This CDR3 region has 15 residues. V shed 0 bases, J shed 4 bases, and the junction held 4 bases outside the gene matches. The CDR3: CASSLSGGVPDTQYF. CDR3 nucleotides: TGTGCCAGCAGTTTATCGGGAGGGGTCCCAGATACGCAGTATTTT.

The rearrangement joins TRBV12-3 or TRBV12-4 to TRBJ2-7; 7 nucleotides match TRBD2. The CDR3 contains 14 residues. V lost 6 bases, J lost 2 bases, and 7 bases stayed unmatched. The DNA of the CDR3 is TGTGCCAGCAGCCGGGGACTACCCGCCTACGAGCAGTACTTC. Its protein product is CASSRGLPAYEQYF.

This clonotype came up many times. CDR3 sequence: CASSAGGTSGSGTQYF. CDR3 DNA sequence: TGTGCCAGCAGCGCCGGAGGGACTAGCGGTTCGGGTACGCAGTATTTT. This sequence joins TRBV11-1 and TRBJ2-3; 11 nucleotides agree with TRBD2. The germline V gene has CDR1 SGHAT and CDR2 FQDESV (reference sequence). Germline trimming cut 5 bases from V and 8 bases from J; bases unmatched to any gene: 12. The CDR3 runs 16 residues.

The chain is built from TRBV7-9 and TRBJ1-1, with unresolved D. Germline CDR1 reads SEHNR; CDR2 reads FQNEAQ (reference sequence). The CDR3 is 16 residues long. V was clipped by 2 bases and J by 6 bases, with 19 bases between them. In DNA, the CDR3 is TGTGCCAGCAGCTTATTGTCACGGGGTGCGGTGGCTGAAGCTTTCTTT. Amino acids: CASSLLSRGAVAEAFF.

The chain combines TRBV19 with TRBJ1-1; D remains ambiguous. Germline CDR1 is LNHDA and CDR2 is SQIVND (reference sequence). V lost 7 bases and J 1 base, leaving 10 bases between the germline ends. This CDR3 spans 13 amino acids. DNA for the CDR3: TGTGCCAGTACCATTACACCGAACACTGAAGCTTTCTTT. It encodes CASTITPNTEAFF.

This sequence joins TRBV15 and TRBJ1-1; D is unresolved. Between the trimmed V and J ends, which lost 4 bases and 5 bases, there was a span of 14 bases. Germline V gives CDR1 LNHNV, CDR2 YYDKDF (reference sequence). There are 14 residues in the CDR3. The CDR3 region is CATSTYVGGTEAFF. The CDR3 nucleotides are TGTGCCACCAGCACCTACGTGGGAGGTACTGAAGCTTTCTTT.

Only a few counts were recorded for this clonotype. The chain uses TRBV20-1 and TRBJ2-2; 8 bases map to TRBD2. The CDR3 contains 15 residues. CDR1 is DFQATT, CDR2 SNEGSKA, per germline (reference sequence). The ends lost 2 bases at V and 1 base at J; junction bases unmatched: 3. CDR3 sequence reads: CSARPGTRNTGELFF. The CDR3 DNA reads TGCAGTGCTAGACCAGGGACTAGGAACACCGGGGAGCTGTTTTTT.

The chain couples TRBV12-3 or TRBV12-4 to TRBJ2-7; D could derive from TRBD1 or TRBD2 (5 bases each). The V end lost 3 bases, the J end lost 3 bases, and 9 bases lay between the germline ends. The CDR3 is 13 amino acids. The chain's CDR3 is CASSFVGGYEQYF. The CDR3 nucleotides read TGTGCCAGCAGTTTTGTTGGGGGCTACGAGCAGTACTTC.

This chain joins TRBV7-6 and TRBJ1-2; TRBD1 matches 10 bases. With V trimmed by 0 bases and J by 7 bases, 8 bases remained unmatched. The CDR3 is made up of 16 amino acids. Germline loops: CDR1 SGHVS, CDR2 FNYEAQ. CDR3 bases: TGTGCCAGCAGCTTAGCACGACAGGGGGCGAAATCTGGCTACACCTTC. As protein: CASSLARQGAKSGYTF.

The chain links TRBV19 to TRBJ2-1; 7 nucleotides agree with TRBD1. V dropped 3 bases and J dropped 6; count of bases not matched to a gene: 8. The V gene's germline CDR1 is LNHDA and CDR2 SQIVND (reference sequence). The CDR3 runs to 15 residues. CDR3 amino acids: CASSIRRGPANEQFF. CDR3 DNA: TGTGCCAGTAGTATTCGAAGGGGGCCCGCCAATGAGCAGTTCTTC.

Worth noting for this clonotype: A read error may account for a junction end that differs from germline. This chain links TRBV12-3 or TRBV12-4 with TRBJ1-1; maybe TRBD1 (5 bases). This CDR3 is built from 16 residues. The CDR3 loop reads CASSFLQGWANTEALF. The DNA for the CDR3 is TGTGCCAGCAGTTTTCTTCAGGGCTGGGCGAACACTGAAGCTTTATTT.

This clonotype was detected a few times. The chain is built from TRBV9 and TRBJ2-3; D is tentatively TRBD1 or TRBD2 (6 bases each). V dropped 4 bases and J dropped 2 bases, with 17 bases sitting between them. In germline, CDR1 is SGDLS, CDR2 YYNGEE. The CDR3 has 16 amino acids. The CDR3 bases are TGTGCCAGCAGCCCCCTTGAGGGGGGATTCACAGATACGCAGTATTTT. Translating it yields CASSPLEGGFTDTQYF. Supplemented by reference TRBV9 and TRBJ2-3, the full variable domain reads DSGVTQTPKHLITATGQRVTLRCSPRSGDLSVYWYQQSLDQGLQFLIQYYNGEERAKGNILERFSAQQFPDLHSELNLSSLELGDSALYFCASSPLEGGFTDTQYFGPGTRLTVL.

The chain recombines TRBV3-1 with TRBJ2-3, with D unclear. The CDR3 length is 16 residues. V was clipped by 4 bases and J by 2 bases, with 16 bases between them. Germline V gene sequence: CDR1 LGHDT, CDR2 YNNKEL (reference sequence). CDR3 nucleotide sequence: TGTGCCAGCAGCCCGAACCCCGGCGGATTCACAGATACGCAGTATTTT. Its protein product is CASSPNPGGFTDTQYF.

The V gene is TRBV5-1, the J gene TRBJ1-2, with 8 bases that match TRBD1. The ends lost 3 bases at V and 4 bases at J; junction bases unmatched: 8. This CDR3 comprises 15 residues. CDR1 and CDR2 (germline): SGHRS, YFSETQ. CDR3 coding DNA: TGCGCCAGCAGCTCTGGACAGGGAACAATCTATGGCTACACCTTC. It translates to CASSSGQGTIYGYTF.

This clonotype showed up just a few times. This chain links TRBV29-1 with TRBJ2-1, with D unclear. Germline CDR1 and CDR2: SQVTM and ANQGSEA. V lost 3 bases to trimming and J lost 5 bases, with 5 bases between them. The CDR3 length is 11 residues. The chain's CDR3 is CSVDVNNEQFF. The CDR3 DNA sequence: TGCAGCGTTGACGTAAACAATGAGCAGTTCTTC.